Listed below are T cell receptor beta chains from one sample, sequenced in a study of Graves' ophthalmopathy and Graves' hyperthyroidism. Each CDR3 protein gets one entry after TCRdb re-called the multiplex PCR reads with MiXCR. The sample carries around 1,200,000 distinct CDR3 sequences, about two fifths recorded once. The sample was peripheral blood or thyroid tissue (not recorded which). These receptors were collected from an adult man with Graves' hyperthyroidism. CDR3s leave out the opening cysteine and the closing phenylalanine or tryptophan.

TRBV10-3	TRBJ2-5	AILASGGFETQY
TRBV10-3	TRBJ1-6	AISETGVNSPLH
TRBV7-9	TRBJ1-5	ASSVEPGTGHPQH
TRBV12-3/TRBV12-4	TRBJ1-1	ASSLTVSNTEAF
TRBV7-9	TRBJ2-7	ASSPFGQVHYEQY
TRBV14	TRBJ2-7	ASSQVTGTGFFPGVGEQY
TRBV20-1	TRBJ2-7	SEYEQY
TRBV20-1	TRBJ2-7	SARGGLEQY
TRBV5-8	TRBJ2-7	ASSLTNQLYEQY
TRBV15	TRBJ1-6	ATSSSQSTPLH
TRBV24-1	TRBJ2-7	ATSDLDGYEQY
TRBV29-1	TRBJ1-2	SVEVAGTGGYT
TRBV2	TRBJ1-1	ASSPGTGSTVAF
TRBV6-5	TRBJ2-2	ASSYAGGELF